This T cell receptor (beta chain) was identified during a study of shared clonotypes between healthy human individuals. The run depth of the assay was deep. TCRdb keeps only in-frame clones here, not all; method: immunoSEQ multiplex PCR. The sample shows roughly 510,000 clones, almost 80% of them seen only once. The CDR3 runs to 14 residues. CDR1 MRHNA and CDR2 SNTAGT come from the germline V gene. V dropped 8 bases and J dropped 3 bases, with 17 bases sitting between them. The material sequenced was PBMCs. The V gene is TRBV6-4, the J gene TRBJ2-7; D could derive from TRBD1 or TRBD2 (5 bases each). This clonotype originated in a middle-aged woman in good health. Some clones in this sample may be carry-over from other donors' samples. The CDR3 region has the DNA TGTGCCAGCTCAGAGGGGCCCGACTACTACGAGCAGTACTTC. Translated: CASSEGPDYYEQYF.